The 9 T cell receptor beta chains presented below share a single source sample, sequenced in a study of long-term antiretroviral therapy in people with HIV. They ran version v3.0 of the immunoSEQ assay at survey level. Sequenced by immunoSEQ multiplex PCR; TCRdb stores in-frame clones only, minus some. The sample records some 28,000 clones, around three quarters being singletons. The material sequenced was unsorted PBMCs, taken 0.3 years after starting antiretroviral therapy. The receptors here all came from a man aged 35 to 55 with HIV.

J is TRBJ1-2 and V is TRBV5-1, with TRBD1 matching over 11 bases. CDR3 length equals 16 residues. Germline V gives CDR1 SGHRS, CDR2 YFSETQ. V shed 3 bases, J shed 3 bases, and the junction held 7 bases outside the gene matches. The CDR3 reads CASSSGQGASYYGYTF. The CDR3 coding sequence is TGCGCCAGCAGCTCCGGACAGGGGGCAAGTTACTATGGCTACACCTTC.

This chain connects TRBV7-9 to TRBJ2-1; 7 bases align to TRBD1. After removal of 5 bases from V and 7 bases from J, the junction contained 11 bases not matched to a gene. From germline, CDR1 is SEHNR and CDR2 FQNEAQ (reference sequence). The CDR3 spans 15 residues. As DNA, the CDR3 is TGTGCCAGCAGCCCCGCCGGGACAGCCGAAAATGAGCAGTTCTTC. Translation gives CASSPAGTAENEQFF.

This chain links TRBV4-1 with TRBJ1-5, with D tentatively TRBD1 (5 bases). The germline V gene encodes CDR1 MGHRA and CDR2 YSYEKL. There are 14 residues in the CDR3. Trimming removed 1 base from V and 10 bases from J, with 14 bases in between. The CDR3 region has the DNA TGCGCCAGCAGCCAAGGGGGGTCGACCCTCCCCCAGCATTTT. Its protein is CASSQGGSTLPQHF.

The CDR3 spells CASSPAGARETQYF. Written as DNA, the CDR3 is TGTGCCAGCAGTCCGGCAGGGGCGAGAGAGACCCAGTACTTC. V gene TRBV25-1 combines with J gene TRBJ2-5; TRBD1 might be the D (6 bases). CDR1 and CDR2 (germline): MGHDK, SYGVNS. V was cut by 5 bases and J by 4 bases, with 14 bases left in between. The CDR3 spans 14 residues.

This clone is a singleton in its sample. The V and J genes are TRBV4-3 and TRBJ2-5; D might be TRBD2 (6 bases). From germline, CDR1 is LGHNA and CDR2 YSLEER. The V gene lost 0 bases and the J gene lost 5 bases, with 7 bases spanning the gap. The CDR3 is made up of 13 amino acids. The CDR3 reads CASSQDREETQYF. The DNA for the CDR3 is TGCGCCAGCAGCCAAGATCGGGAGGAGACCCAGTACTTC.

As DNA, the CDR3 is TGCAGCGCCGCCTCTTCTAGCGATTCAGCCGGGGAGCTGTTTTTT. Amino acid sequence: CSAASSSDSAGELFF. This sequence joins TRBV29-1 and TRBJ2-2; D may be TRBD2 (6 bases). The V gene's germline CDR1 is SQVTM and CDR2 ANQGSEA. The CDR3 is made up of 15 amino acids. The V gene lost 7 bases and the J gene lost 6 bases, with 21 bases spanning the gap.

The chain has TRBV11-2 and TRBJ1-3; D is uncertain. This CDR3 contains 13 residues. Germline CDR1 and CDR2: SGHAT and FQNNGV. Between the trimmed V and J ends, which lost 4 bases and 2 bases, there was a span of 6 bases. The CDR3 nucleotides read TGTGCCAGCAGCTCCCAGACTGGAAACACCATATATTTT. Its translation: CASSSQTGNTIYF.

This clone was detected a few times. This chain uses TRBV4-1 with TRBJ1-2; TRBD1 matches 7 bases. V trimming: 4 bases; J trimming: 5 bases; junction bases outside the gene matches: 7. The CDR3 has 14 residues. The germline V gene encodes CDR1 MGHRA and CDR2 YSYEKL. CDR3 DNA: TGCGCCAGCAGCCTGACAGGGACAGCGTATGGCTACACCTTC. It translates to CASSLTGTAYGYTF.

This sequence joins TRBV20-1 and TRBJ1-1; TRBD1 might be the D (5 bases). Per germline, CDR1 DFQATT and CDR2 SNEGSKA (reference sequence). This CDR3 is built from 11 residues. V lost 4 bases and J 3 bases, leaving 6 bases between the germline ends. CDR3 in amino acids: CSATGDTEAFF. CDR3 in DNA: TGCAGTGCTACGGGGGACACTGAAGCTTTCTTT.